This TCR beta chain was obtained from a study of T cell repertoires in cytomegalovirus infection. Whole-study results and caveats: Totalled public TCR beta family frequency picked out people who carried CMV plus the relevant HLA. Ex vivo responses were dominated by HLA-C-restricted CMV-specific TCR beta clonotypes.

TCRdb fed the reads into MiXCR, producing one record per CDR3 protein. This sample carries approximately 300,000 distinct CDR3 sequences, 25% to 30% of them seen once, and the ten largest clones take 20%. A remark on this clonotype: Its specificity is unknown.

V shed 7 bases and J 4 bases; nucleotides not matched to a gene: 12. This CDR3 is 16 amino acids long. The germline V gene has CDR1 LNHDA and CDR2 SQIVND (reference sequence). The TCR comes from a human donor in good health (CMV status not recorded). Some clones in this sample may be carry-over from other donors' samples. The chain combines TRBV19 with TRBJ2-3; 9 positions match TRBD1. The sample in question was cultured PBMCs, obtained from culture after CMV antigen stimulation. CDR3 bases: TGTGCCAGTACCTCAAGGGGGACAGGGTTCGCAGATACGCAGTATTTT. This translates into CASTSRGTGFADTQYF.